This T cell receptor beta chain comes out of a study of blood T cell repertoires in COVID-19. Overall study: Italy, Spain and the United States were the sources of the convalescent and acute COVID-19 samples. PBMCs, B-cell-depleted T cells, or T cells provided the cDNA or gDNA that made up the material.

Authors' methods: Using reference gene primer amplification, nucleated cell counts were estimated. Sequencing was performed with immunoSEQ multiplex PCR; in TCRdb, only in-frame clones are kept and a portion is missing. V, J and clone size are taken as reported in that table, and D and trimming were inferred from the DNA itself. There are around 120,000 clones in the sample; about 86% occur only once, and approximately 8.7% lies in the top ten. The CDR3 spans 17 residues. J was trimmed by 5 bases and V by 1 base; bases with no gene match: 10. Per the germline V gene, CDR1 is SGHTA and CDR2 is FQGNSA.

The clonotype comes from a man aged 70-80 years who had recovered from COVID-19. Input material: peripheral blood. This chain uses TRBV7-2 with TRBJ2-3, with 9 bases matching TRBD2. CDR3 region: CASSLVAAGGWEDTQYF. CDR3 bases: TGTGCCAGCAGCTTAGTCGCCGCGGGAGGGTGGGAAGATACGCAGTATTTT.